The 8 T cell receptor beta chains below come from one sample, sequenced in a study of cytomegalovirus exposure and HLA in healthy donors. Primers for the PCR totalled 60 Vbeta and 13 Jbeta. TCRdb's copy holds only in-frame clones and misses some; the assay was immunoSEQ multiplex PCR. The table shows 100,000 to 150,000 clones, with roughly 82% occurring only once. What was sequenced was PBMCs. The receptors were gathered from a woman younger than 30 in good health and CMV-seropositive.

This chain links TRBV2 with TRBJ2-5; D is ambiguous. The CDR3 is 12 amino acids. V lost 6 bases and J 0 bases, leaving 5 bases between the germline ends. The germline V gene has CDR1 SNHLY and CDR2 FYNNEI. CDR3 loop: CASRGDQETQYF. DNA of the CDR3: TGTGCCAGCAGAGGAGACCAAGAGACCCAGTACTTC.

The chain recombines TRBV2 with TRBJ1-1, with D perhaps matching TRBD1 (5 bases). CDR1 is SNHLY, CDR2 FYNNEI, per germline. V was shortened by 3 bases and J by 3 bases, with 8 bases between the two germline ends. The CDR3 consists of 13 residues. The CDR3 loop reads CASSDGGYTEAFF. Written as DNA, the CDR3 is TGTGCCAGCAGTGATGGGGGGTACACTGAAGCTTTCTTT.

The chain couples TRBV6-1 to TRBJ1-2, with 8 bases identical to TRBD1. The CDR3 runs 16 residues. The V and J ends lost 2 bases and 2 bases, in that order; junction bases with no gene match: 7. Germline CDR1 is MNHNS and CDR2 is SASEGT. In DNA, the CDR3 is TGTGCCAGCAGTGAAAGGGACAGGCCCTCCAACTATGGCTACACCTTC. Translation gives CASSERDRPSNYGYTF.

V gene TRBV4-1 combines with J gene TRBJ2-3; TRBD1 is a possible D gene (5 bases). The V and J ends lost 3 bases and 6 bases respectively, with 22 bases between them. Germline CDR1 reads MGHRA; CDR2 reads YSYEKL. The CDR3 loop spans 17 amino acids. The CDR3 is CASSQPAARGLMDTQYF. CDR3 coding DNA: TGCGCCAGCAGCCAGCCAGCCGCTAGGGGCCTAATGGATACGCAGTATTTT.

The genes are TRBV4-1 and TRBJ2-7, with D perhaps matching TRBD1 (6 bases). This CDR3 has 14 amino acids. The V end lost 4 bases, the J end lost 2 bases, and 12 bases lay between the germline ends. CDR1 is MGHRA, CDR2 YSYEKL, per germline. The CDR3 region has the DNA TGCGCCAGCAGCCCCCCGGGACAACCCTACGAGCAGTACTTC. It codes for CASSPPGQPYEQYF.

The chain couples TRBV27 to TRBJ2-2; 8 nucleotides line up with TRBD2. J was trimmed by 5 bases and V by 6 bases; bases with no gene match: 8. Germline loops: CDR1 MNHEY, CDR2 SMNVEV (reference sequence). CDR3 length: 15 residues. The CDR3 spells CASRPLGGGTGELFF. The CDR3 DNA sequence: TGTGCCAGCAGACCACTCGGCGGGGGGACCGGGGAGCTGTTTTTT.

The gene calls are TRBV5-6 and TRBJ1-4; D is unclear. Trimming shortened V by 2 bases and J by 8 bases, and 13 bases separated the two germline ends. This CDR3 spans 14 amino acids. Germline V lookup: CDR1 SGHDT, CDR2 YYEEEE. This chain's CDR3 is CASSFDGFGEKLFF. CDR3 sequence (DNA): TGTGCCAGCAGCTTCGACGGGTTCGGGGAAAAACTGTTTTTT.

The gene calls are TRBV7-6 and TRBJ2-1, with 7 bases matching TRBD1. Germline loops: CDR1 SGHVS, CDR2 FNYEAQ. The ends lost 5 bases at V and 10 bases at J; junction bases unmatched: 2. The CDR3 is 11 residues long. CDR3 sequence (DNA): TGTGCCAGCAGCCCGGACAGGGAGCAGTTCTTC. Its protein is CASSPDREQFF.